The TCR beta chain described here comes from a study of CXCR3-negative and CXCR3-positive naive CD8 T cells. Turning to the study itself: Roughly 135 million TRB reads were obtained overall (about 1.5 +/- 0.3 million per library). Study-level results: It was found that naive subsets had comparable surface CD5, and TCR strength was inferred from TRB CDR3 properties. Sequencing showed both naive subsets with comparably high diversity, and memory CD8+ cells much lower.

Remarks on this clonotype: Its antigen is undetermined.

The authors made the TRB cDNA libraries by 5' RACE using UMI labels. TCRdb reprocessed the 5' RACE reads and reports one entry per CDR3 protein, with no DNA. Seen in this sample are tens of thousands of distinct CDR3 sequences; the ten most common clones hold over 14%. CD8+ T cell subsets were each sorted in triplicate, around 300,000 cells apiece. Germline V gene data show CDR1 as LGHNA and CDR2 as YSLEER. This CDR3 has 15 amino acids. The sequencing sample was made of memory CD8+ T cells from blood. This clonotype originated in a human donor in good health. Some clones in this sample may be carry-over from other donors' samples. This chain connects TRBV4-3 to TRBJ2-2; lacking DNA, the TRBD1 call made by TCRdb goes unchecked. This CDR3 reads CASSQGDSVTGELFF.